This entry concerns a single T cell receptor (beta chain). What it binds is not known. This record belongs to a study of shared clonotypes between healthy human individuals. General study findings and limits: Memory subsets generally showed lower estimated richness than naive subsets.

The CDR3 spans 13 residues. Trimming took 2 bases from V and 5 from J, leaving 10 bases between them. Germline V lookup: CDR1 SGHRS, CDR2 YFSETQ. Each cell subset's genomic DNA was divided evenly among several immunoSEQ plates. The protocol was immunoSEQ multiplex PCR, while the TCRdb copy is restricted to in-frame clones and leaves out a portion. The sample consists of nearly 750,000 clones, over 55% of them appearing once. The chain has TRBV5-1 and TRBJ2-5; no clear D gene. The clonotype comes from a woman in her 30s in good health. Sequencing input: memory CD4+ T cells sorted from blood. The subset was: CD45RA-negative fraction. CDR3 coding DNA: TGCGCCAGCAGCTTAATGGCTGCGGAGACCCAGTACTTC. This sequence encodes CASSLMAAETQYF.